A selection of T cell receptor beta chains follows, all from one sample in a study of graft-versus-host responses after intestinal transplantation. The antigens of these receptors remain unknown. Libraries were prepared by immunoSEQ multiplex PCR; TCRdb keeps only in-frame clonotypes and omits some of them. The table shows around 49,000 clones, with approximately 88% occurring only once. Sequencing used unstimulated CD4+ T cells sorted from spleen or lymph node cells, obtained before transplant. These TCRs come from a human donor who was the organ donor for an intestinal transplant. Each CDR3 is given with its conserved first and last residue. The D gene is left open where the match is weak. Only part of the rows carry a size: once, few, many, or a class if the clone is expanded.

>TRBJ1-3|TRBD1|TRBV5-6|few
TGTGCCAGCAGCTTGGGGGACAGGGATTTTGGAAACACCATATATTTT
CASSLGDRDFGNTIYF
>TRBJ2-3|TRBD1|TRBV5-1|NA
TGCGCCAGCAGCGGACAGGGGGCAGGCACAGATACGCAGTATTTT
CASSGQGAGTDTQYF
>TRBJ1-2|TRBD1|TRBV28|NA
TGTGCCAGCCTCAGGGGGACAGGGCTGTACACCTTC
CASLRGTGLYTF
>TRBJ2-5|NA|TRBV6-5|NA
TGTGCCAGCCAACGGCCCGGTCCCGGGGAGACCCAGTACTTC
CASQRPGPGETQYF
>TRBJ2-5|TRBD1|TRBV11-3|NA
TGTGCCGGGACAGGGTCGGAGACCCAGTACTTC
CAGTGSETQYF
>TRBJ2-4|TRBD1|TRBV28|NA
TGTGCCAGCAGTCGACAGGGGGCGGCCAAAAACATTCAGTACTTC
CASSRQGAAKNIQYF
>TRBJ2-7|TRBD1|TRBV28|NA
TGTGCCAGCCGGGACAGGGTTACCGAGCAGTACTTC
CASRDRVTEQYF
>TRBJ2-2|TRBD1|TRBV19|NA
TGTGCCAGCAGGGACAGGGCCACCGGGGAGCTGTTTTTT
CASRDRATGELFF
>TRBJ2-3|TRBD2|TRBV6-4|NA
TGTGCCAGCAGTGCACAACCGGGACTAGGGACGGATACGCAGTATTTT
CASSAQPGLGTDTQYF
>TRBJ2-3|TRBD1|TRBV6-4|NA
TGTGCCAGCAGCTCCGGGACAGGGGGCACAGATACGCAGTATTTT
CASSSGTGGTDTQYF
>TRBJ2-7|NA|TRBV30|NA
TGTGCCTGGAGTCACCATACTACGAGGCAGTACTTC
CAWSHHTTRQYF
>TRBJ1-4|NA|TRBV28|once
TGTGCCAGCAGCCACAGACCGACAGTAGCTGCAACTAATGAAAAACTGTTTTTT
CASSHRPTVAATNEKLFF
>TRBJ1-1|TRBD1|TRBV4-1|NA
TGCGCCAGCAGCCAGAGGACAGGAGAGAACACTGAAGCTTTCTTT
CASSQRTGENTEAFF
>TRBJ1-5|TRBD1|TRBV18|NA
TGTGCCAGCTCACCGACAGGGAATCAGCCCCAGCATTTT
CASSPTGNQPQHF
>TRBJ1-2|NA|TRBV7-9|NA
TGTGCCAGCAGCTCAGAGGTCGGCTATGGCTACACCTTC
CASSSEVGYGYTF
>TRBJ1-5|NA|TRBV10-3|NA
TGTGCCATCAGTGAAGGAGGAGGGAGCAATCAGCCCCAGCATTTT
CAISEGGGSNQPQHF
>TRBJ2-7|NA|TRBV4-3|NA
TGCGCCAGCAGCCACTCGAAGAGGGTCTGGCGGCGCTACGAGCAGTACTTC
CASSHSKRVWRRYEQYF
>TRBJ1-1|NA|TRBV30|NA
TGTGCCTGGAGAAGGTCTAGGTACACTGAAGCTTTCTTT
CAWRRSRYTEAFF
>TRBJ2-4|NA|TRBV5-4|NA
TGTGCCAGCAGCTCAATACAGGGTTCCAAAAACATTCAGTACTTC
CASSSIQGSKNIQYF
>TRBJ2-1|TRBD2|TRBV7-3|NA
TGTGCCAGCAGCTTAAAATCTTCTTGGGGTAGCGGGGGGTACAATGAGCAGTTCTTC
CASSLKSSWGSGGYNEQFF
>TRBJ1-4|TRBD1|TRBV4-3|NA
TGCGCCAGCAGCCCGGGACAGGGCCTCAACCTTAATGAAAAACTGTTTTTT
CASSPGQGLNLNEKLFF
>TRBJ1-2|TRBD1|TRBV5-5|NA
TGTGCCAGCAGCATAGCCAGGGGGGCTAACTATGGCTACACCTTC
CASSIARGANYGYTF
>TRBJ2-3|TRBD2|TRBV28|NA
TGTGCCAGCAGTTGGGGGGCGGGAGGGACAGATACGCAGTATTTT
CASSWGAGGTDTQYF
>TRBJ1-5|NA|TRBV19|NA
TGTGCCAGTAGTATAATTTGGTTGTTGCAGGGTGGCCAGCCCCAGCATTTT
CASSIIWLLQGGQPQHF
>TRBJ1-3|NA|TRBV9|NA
TGTGCCAGCAGCCTACCCGGGGGAAACACCATATATTTT
CASSLPGGNTIYF
>TRBJ2-2|NA|TRBV6-4|NA
TGTGCCAGCAGTGACGGCTTCACCGGGGAGCTGTTTTTT
CASSDGFTGELFF
>TRBJ2-3|TRBD2|TRBV5-1|NA
TGCGCCAGCAGCGCCCTTAGCGGGACCCGCACAGATACGCAGTATTTT
CASSALSGTRTDTQYF
>TRBJ2-1|NA|TRBV7-2|NA
TGTGCCAGCAGCCCCAGGACGCGGGGAGTCTCCTACAATGAGCAGTTCTTC
CASSPRTRGVSYNEQFF
>TRBJ1-2|NA|TRBV7-2|NA
TGTGCCAGCAGCTTAGGCCAGGGGGGCTACACCTTC
CASSLGQGGYTF
>TRBJ2-1|NA|TRBV7-3|once
TGTGCCAGCAGCTTAACCTTTACGGGAGTGGCCAATGAGCAGTTCTTC
CASSLTFTGVANEQFF
>TRBJ2-7|TRBD1|TRBV5-1|NA
TGCGCCAGCAGCTTGGCCGGGACAGGGGGCTTCGAGCAGTACTTC
CASSLAGTGGFEQYF
>TRBJ2-7|NA|TRBV28|NA
TGTGCCTCCCTTCGGGACTCCTACGAGCAGTACTTC
CASLRDSYEQYF
>TRBJ2-3|NA|TRBV28|NA
TGTGCCAGCAGTTTACGGGAGCTCGGCACAGATACGCAGTATTTT
CASSLRELGTDTQYF
>TRBJ2-6|NA|TRBV19|few
TGTGCCAGCGGCGACCGGACAAGGGCCAACGTCCTGACTTTC
CASGDRTRANVLTF
>TRBJ1-4|NA|TRBV5-5|NA
TGTGCCAGCAGCTTGTTACAGGAAAAACTGTTTTTT
CASSLLQEKLFF
>TRBJ2-7|TRBD1|TRBV5-6|NA
TGTGCCAGCAGCCATAGGGGACAGGGGAGGTGGGAGCAGTACTTC
CASSHRGQGRWEQYF
>TRBJ2-6|NA|TRBV19|NA
TGTGCCAGTAGTAATACACGCTCTGGGGCCAACGTCCTGACTTTC
CASSNTRSGANVLTF
>TRBJ1-5|TRBD1|TRBV10-3|NA
TGTGCCATCAGTGAAGGGGGCGGTAGCAATCAGCCCCAGCATTTT
CAISEGGGSNQPQHF
>TRBJ2-7|TRBD1|TRBV6-1|NA
TGTGCCAGCACTCGGGACAGGGGGTACTACGAGCAGTACTTC
CASTRDRGYYEQYF
>TRBJ2-7|NA|TRBV6-5|NA
TGTGCCAGCAGTTACGACGGCAGAAACTACGAGGAGCAGTACTTC
CASSYDGRNYEEQYF
>TRBJ2-2|TRBD1|TRBV4-3|NA
TGCGCCAGCAGCCAAGGGTTCCGGGACAGGGTTTACACCGGGGAGCTGTTTTTT
CASSQGFRDRVYTGELFF